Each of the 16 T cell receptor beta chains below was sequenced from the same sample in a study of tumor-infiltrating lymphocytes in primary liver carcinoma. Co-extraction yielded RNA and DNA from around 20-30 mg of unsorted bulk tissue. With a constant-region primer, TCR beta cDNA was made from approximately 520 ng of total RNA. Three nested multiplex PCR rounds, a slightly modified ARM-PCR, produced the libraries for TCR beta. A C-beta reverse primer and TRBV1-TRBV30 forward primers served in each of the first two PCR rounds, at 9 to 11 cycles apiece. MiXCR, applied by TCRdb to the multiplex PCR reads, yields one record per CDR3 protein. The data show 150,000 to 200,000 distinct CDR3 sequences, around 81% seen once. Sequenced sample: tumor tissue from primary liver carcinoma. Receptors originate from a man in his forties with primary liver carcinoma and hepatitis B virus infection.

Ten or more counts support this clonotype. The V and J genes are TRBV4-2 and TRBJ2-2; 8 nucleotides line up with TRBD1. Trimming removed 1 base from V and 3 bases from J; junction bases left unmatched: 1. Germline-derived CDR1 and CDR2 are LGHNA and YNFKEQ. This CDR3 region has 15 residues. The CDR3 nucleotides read TGTGCCAGCAGCCAAGCGACAGGGGACACCGGGGAGCTGTTTTTT. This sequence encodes CASSQATGDTGELFF.

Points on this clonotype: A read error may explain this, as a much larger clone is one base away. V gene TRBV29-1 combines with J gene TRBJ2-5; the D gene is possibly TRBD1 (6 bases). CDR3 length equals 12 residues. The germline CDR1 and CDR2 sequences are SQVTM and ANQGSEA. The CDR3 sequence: CSGNQGRETHYF. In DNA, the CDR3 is TGCAGCGGTAATCAGGGGAGAGAGACCCATTACTTC.

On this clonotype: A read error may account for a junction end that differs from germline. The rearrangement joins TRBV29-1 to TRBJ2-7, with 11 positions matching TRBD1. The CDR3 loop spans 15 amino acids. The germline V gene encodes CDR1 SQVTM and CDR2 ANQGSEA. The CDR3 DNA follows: TGCTGCGTTGAAGCGGACAGGGGGCGAGCAGGGACCCAATACTTC. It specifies CCVEADRGRAGTQYF.

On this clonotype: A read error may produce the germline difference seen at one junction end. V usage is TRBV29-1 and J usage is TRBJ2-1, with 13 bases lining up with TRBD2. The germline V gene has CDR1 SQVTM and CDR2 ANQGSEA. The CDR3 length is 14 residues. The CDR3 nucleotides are TGCAGCGCAAGACTAGCGGGAGGTTGGAATGAGGAGTTCTTC. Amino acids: CSARLAGGWNEEFF.

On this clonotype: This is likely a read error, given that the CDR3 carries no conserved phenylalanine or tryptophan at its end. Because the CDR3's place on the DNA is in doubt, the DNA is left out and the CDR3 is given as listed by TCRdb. This CDR3 reads CVSSLYRSAGGSYNEQFY. The chain carries TRBV11-1 and TRBJ2-1; the table gives TRBD2 as D, unverified against the DNA. Looked up from germline, CDR1 is SGHAT and CDR2 is FQDESV (reference sequence). Ends included, the CDR3 has 18 residues.

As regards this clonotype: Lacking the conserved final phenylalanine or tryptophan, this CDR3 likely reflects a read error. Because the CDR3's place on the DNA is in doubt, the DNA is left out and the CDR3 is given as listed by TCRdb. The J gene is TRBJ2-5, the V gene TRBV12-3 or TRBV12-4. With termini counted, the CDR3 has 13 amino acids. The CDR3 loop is CASSLRSEETQYY.

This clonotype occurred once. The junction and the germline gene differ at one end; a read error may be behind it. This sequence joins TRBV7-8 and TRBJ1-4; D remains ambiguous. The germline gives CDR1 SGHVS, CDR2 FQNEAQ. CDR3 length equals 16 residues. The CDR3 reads CARSLEDIATIEKLFF. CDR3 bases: TGTGCCAGGAGCTTAGAGGATATTGCAACTATTGAAAAACTGTTCTTT.

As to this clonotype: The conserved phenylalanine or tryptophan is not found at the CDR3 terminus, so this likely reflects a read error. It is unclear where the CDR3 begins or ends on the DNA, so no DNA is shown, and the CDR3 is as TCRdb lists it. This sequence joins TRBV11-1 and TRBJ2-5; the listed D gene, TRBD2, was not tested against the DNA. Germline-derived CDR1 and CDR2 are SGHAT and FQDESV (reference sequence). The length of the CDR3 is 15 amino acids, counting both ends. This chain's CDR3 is CANTPTGLAGETRYY.

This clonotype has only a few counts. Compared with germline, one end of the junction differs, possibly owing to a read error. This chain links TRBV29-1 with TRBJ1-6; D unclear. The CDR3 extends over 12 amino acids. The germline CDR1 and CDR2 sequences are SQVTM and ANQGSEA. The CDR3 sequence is CSIAQYNSPLHF. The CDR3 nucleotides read TGCAGCATTGCTCAGTATAATTCACCTCTCCACTTT.

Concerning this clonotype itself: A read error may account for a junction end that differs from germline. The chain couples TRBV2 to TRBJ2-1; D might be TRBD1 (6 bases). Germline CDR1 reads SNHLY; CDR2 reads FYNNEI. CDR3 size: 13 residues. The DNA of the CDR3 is TGTCCCAGCAGAACAGGGCAAGCAGGAGGGCAGTTCTTC. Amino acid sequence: CPSRTGQAGGQFF.

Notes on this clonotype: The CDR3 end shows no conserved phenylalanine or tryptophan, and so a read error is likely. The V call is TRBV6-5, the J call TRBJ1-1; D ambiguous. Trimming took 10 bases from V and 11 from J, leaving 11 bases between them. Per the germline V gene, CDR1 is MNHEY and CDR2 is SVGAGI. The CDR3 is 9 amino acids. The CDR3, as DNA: TGTGCCACCGTCCCGGGCGCTTTCTAT. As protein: CATVPGAFY.

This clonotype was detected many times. CDR3 region: CASAKTSGAGELFF. Here the CDR3 DNA reads TGTGCTAGTGCCAAAACTAGCGGCGCGGGGGAGCTGTTTTTT. V usage is TRBV12-5 and J usage is TRBJ2-2, with 8 bases matching TRBD2. Germline values: CDR1 LGHNT, CDR2 FRNRAP. This CDR3 has 14 residues. V shed 7 bases, J shed 8 bases, and the junction held 9 bases outside the gene matches.

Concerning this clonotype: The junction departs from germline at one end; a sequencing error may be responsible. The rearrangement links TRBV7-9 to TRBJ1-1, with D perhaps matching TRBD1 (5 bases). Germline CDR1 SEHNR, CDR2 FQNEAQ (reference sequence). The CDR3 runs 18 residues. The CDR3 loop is CASSLGQLRPGPNTKASF. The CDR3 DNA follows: TGTGCCAGCAGCTTAGGCCAACTCCGTCCGGGACCGAACACTAAAGCTTCCTTT.

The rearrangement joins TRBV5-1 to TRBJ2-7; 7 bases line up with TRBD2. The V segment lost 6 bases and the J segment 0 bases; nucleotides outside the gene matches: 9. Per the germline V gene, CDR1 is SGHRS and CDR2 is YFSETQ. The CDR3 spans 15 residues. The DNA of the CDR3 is TGCGCCAGCAACCTTAGCGGGTCCCGCTCCTACGAGCAGTACTTC. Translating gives CASNLSGSRSYEQYF. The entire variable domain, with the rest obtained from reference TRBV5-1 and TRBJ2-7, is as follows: KAGVTQTPRYLIKTRGQQVTLSCSPISGHRSVSWYQQTPGQGLQFLFEYFSETQRNKGNFPGRFSGRQFSNSRSEMNVSTLELGDSALYLCASNLSGSRSYEQYFGPGTRLTVT.

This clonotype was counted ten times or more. For the CDR3, the DNA is TGCGCCAGCAGCACAGGAGGTCGAGCGACCCAGTACTTC. Its protein product is CASSTGGRATQYF. The V and J genes are TRBV5-1 and TRBJ2-5; tentatively, D is TRBD1 or TRBD2 (5 bases each). The CDR3 length is 13 residues. V was clipped by 4 bases and J by 7 bases, with 14 bases between them. The germline CDR1 and CDR2 sequences are SGHRS and YFSETQ.

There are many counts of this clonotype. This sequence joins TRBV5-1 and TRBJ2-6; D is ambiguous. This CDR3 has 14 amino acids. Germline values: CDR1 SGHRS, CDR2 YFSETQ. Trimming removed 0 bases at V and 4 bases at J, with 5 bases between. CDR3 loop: CASSLVSGANVLTF. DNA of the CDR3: TGCGCCAGCAGCTTGGTATCGGGGGCCAACGTCCTGACTTTC.